This T cell receptor beta chain was sequenced in a study of regulatory T cells in long-lasting Graves disease. Sequencing libraries for TCR beta were prepared with iRepertoire HTBI primers and Arm-PCR of CDR3 regions. TCRdb used MiXCR to reprocess the multiplex PCR reads, holding one entry per CDR3 protein. The table records 530,000 or so distinct CDR3 sequences, about 16% of them present only once. Time point given: newly diagnosed GD, antithyroid drugs for less than 3 months. Preparation of the TCR library used RNA extracted from PBMCs. These data were also reused for a study on T cells in Graves' hyperthyroidism and ophthalmopathy. That paper states: For the diagnoses, clinical symptoms, serum thyroxine and TRAb, thyroid ultrasound and orbital computed tomography were used.

The TCR originated in a man younger than 35 with Graves disease. The material was peripheral blood mononuclear cells (PBMCs), obtained at new diagnosis, from a patient treated with antithyroid drugs.

This chain's CDR3 is CASSLSRGNQPQHF. The CDR3 DNA reads as TGTGCCAGCAGTTTATCCCGGGGAAATCAGCCCCAGCATTTT. The rearrangement uses TRBV27 and TRBJ1-5; D unresolved. Germline CDR1 MNHEY, CDR2 SMNVEV (reference sequence). V shed 0 bases and J shed 4 bases, with 7 bases lying between them. CDR3 length equals 14 residues.